Only a few counts were recorded for the clone carrying this T cell receptor beta chain. The antigen remains undetermined. The entry originates in a study of blood T cells in healthy people across ages. Findings of the study overall: Getting older went along with TCR beta diversity per million T cells dropping roughly linearly. It was not known whether donors were CMV positive (a possible confounder of expanded clonotype changes).

The donors, aged roughly 6 to 90, were healthy Caucasians from Russia. V gave up 5 bases and J gave up 6 bases, with 19 bases separating them. Germline V gene lookup returns CDR1 SEHNR and CDR2 FQNEAQ (reference sequence). There are 16 residues in the CDR3. Sample-barcoded 5' priming and a J-beta primer mix drove a second PCR of about 7 to 12 cycles. MiXCR, run by TCRdb on the 5' RACE reads, gives a single entry per CDR3 protein. The data contain over 600,000 distinct CDR3 sequences, less than 45% of them singletons. The TCR originated in a man older than 75 in good health. V is TRBV7-9 and J is TRBJ2-2, with D possibly TRBD1 on 5 matching bases. The sequencing input was blood. The CDR3 loop is CASSPDSPTVAGELFF. Here the CDR3 DNA reads TGTGCCAGCAGCCCCGACAGCCCAACGGTGGCCGGGGAGCTGTTTTTT.